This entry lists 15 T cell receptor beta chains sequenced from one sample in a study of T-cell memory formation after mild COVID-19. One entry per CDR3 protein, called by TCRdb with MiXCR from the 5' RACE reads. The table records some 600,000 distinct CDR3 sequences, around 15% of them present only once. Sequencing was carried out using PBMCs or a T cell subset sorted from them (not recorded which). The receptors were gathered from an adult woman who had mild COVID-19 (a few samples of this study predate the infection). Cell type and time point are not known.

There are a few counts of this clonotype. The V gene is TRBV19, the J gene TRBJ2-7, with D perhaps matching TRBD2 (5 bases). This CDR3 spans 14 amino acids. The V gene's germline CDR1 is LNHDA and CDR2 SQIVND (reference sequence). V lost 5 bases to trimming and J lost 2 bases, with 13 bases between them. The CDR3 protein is CASSRAGDTYEQYF. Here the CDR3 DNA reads TGTGCCAGTAGTCGGGCCGGGGATACCTACGAGCAGTACTTC.

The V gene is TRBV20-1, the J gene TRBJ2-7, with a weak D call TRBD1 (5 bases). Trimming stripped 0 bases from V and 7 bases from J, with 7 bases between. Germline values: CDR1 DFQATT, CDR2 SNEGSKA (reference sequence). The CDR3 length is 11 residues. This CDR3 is CSAREQGEQYF. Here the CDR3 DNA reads TGCAGTGCTAGAGAGCAGGGTGAGCAGTACTTC.

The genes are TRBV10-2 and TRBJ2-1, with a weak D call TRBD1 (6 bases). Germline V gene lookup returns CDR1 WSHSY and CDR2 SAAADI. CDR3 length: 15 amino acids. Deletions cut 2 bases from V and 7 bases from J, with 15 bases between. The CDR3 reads CASSEDRNRENEQFF. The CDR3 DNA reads TGCGCCAGCAGTGAGGACCGGAACAGGGAAAATGAGCAGTTCTTC.

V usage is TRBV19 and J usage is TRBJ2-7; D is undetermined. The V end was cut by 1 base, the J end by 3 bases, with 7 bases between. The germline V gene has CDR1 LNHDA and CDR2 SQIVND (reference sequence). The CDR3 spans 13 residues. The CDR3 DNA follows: TGTGCCAGTAGTATAGGCCCCAGCTACGAGCAGTACTTC. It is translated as CASSIGPSYEQYF.

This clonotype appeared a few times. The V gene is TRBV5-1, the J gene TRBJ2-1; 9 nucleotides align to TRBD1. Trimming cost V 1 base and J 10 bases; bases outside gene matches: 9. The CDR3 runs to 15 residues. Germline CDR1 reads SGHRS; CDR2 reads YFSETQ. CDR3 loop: CASSLNSGTGKEQFF. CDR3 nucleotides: TGCGCCAGCAGCTTGAACTCCGGGACAGGGAAGGAGCAGTTCTTC.

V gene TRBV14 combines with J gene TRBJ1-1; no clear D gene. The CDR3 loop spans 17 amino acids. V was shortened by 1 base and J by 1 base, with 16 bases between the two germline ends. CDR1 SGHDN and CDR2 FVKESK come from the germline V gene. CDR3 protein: CASSQGRETPRNTEAFF. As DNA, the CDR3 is TGTGCCAGCAGCCAAGGAAGAGAGACCCCAAGGAACACTGAAGCTTTCTTT.

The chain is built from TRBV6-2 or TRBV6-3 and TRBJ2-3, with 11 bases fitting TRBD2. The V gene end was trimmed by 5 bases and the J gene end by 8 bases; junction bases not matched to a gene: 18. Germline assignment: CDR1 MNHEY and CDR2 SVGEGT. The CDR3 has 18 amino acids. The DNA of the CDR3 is TGTGCCAGCAGTCTCTCCGGGACTAGCGGATACACCGGGGGTACGCAGTATTTT. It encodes CASSLSGTSGYTGGTQYF.

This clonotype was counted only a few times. CDR3 protein: CASSERPGLQPQHF. CDR3 DNA: TGTGCCAGCAGTGAAAGGCCAGGCCTTCAGCCCCAGCATTTT. This sequence joins TRBV6-1 and TRBJ1-5, with D unresolved. Germline CDR1 is MNHNS and CDR2 is SASEGT. Trimming stripped 2 bases from V and 6 bases from J, with 11 bases between. This CDR3 has 14 amino acids.

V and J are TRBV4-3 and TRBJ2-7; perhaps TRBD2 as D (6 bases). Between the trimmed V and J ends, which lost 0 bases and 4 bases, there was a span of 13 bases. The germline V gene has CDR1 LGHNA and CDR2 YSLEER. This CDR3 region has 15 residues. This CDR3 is CASSQDVLEGYEQYF. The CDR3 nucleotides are TGCGCCAGCAGCCAAGATGTGTTGGAGGGTTACGAGCAGTACTTC.

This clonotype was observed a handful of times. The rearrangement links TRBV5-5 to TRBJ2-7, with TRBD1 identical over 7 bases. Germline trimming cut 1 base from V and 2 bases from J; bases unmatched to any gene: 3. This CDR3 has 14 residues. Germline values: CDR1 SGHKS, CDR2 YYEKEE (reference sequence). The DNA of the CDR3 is TGTGCCAGCAGCTTGTGGGACAGCACCTACGAGCAGTACTTC. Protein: CASSLWDSTYEQYF.

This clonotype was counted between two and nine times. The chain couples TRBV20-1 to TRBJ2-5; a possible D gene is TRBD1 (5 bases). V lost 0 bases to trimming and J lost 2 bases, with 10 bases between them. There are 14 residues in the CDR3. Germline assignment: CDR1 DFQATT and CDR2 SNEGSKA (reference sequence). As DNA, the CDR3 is TGCAGTGCTAGAGAATTGACAGAACAAGAGACCCAGTACTTC. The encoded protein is CSARELTEQETQYF.

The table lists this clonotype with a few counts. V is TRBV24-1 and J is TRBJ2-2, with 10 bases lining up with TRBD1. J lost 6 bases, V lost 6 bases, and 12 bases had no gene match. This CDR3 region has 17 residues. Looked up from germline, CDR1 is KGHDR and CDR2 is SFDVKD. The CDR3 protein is CATSLDPGQGRAGELFF. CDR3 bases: TGTGCCACCAGTTTAGATCCGGGACAGGGGCGCGCCGGGGAGCTGTTTTTT.

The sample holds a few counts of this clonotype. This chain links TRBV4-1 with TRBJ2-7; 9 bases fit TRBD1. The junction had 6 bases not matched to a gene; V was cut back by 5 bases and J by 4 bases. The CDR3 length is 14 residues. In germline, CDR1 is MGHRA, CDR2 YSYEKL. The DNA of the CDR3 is TGCGCCAGCAGCATGGGACAGGGAGGTTACGAGCAGTACTTC. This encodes CASSMGQGGYEQYF.

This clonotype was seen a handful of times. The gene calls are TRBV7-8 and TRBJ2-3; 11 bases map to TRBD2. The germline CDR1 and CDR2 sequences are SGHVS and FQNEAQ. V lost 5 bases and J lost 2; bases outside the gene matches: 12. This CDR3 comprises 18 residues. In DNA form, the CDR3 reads TGTGCCAGCAGCGCCATTGGGCTAGCGGGGGGAAACACAGATACGCAGTATTTT. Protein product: CASSAIGLAGGNTDTQYF.

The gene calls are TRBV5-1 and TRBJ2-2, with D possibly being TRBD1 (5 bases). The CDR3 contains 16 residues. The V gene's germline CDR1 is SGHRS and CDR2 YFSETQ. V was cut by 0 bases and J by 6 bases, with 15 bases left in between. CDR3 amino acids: CASSLADSTGAGELFF. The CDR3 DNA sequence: TGCGCCAGCAGCTTGGCCGACAGTACTGGAGCCGGGGAGCTGTTTTTT.